The next 6 T cell receptor beta chains were all read from a single sample in a study of T cells in narcolepsy. The method was immunoSEQ multiplex PCR; TCRdb's version includes in-frame clones alone and lacks a portion of them. The data contain tens of thousands of clones, approximately 84% of them seen just once; the ten biggest clones take up about 1.3%. Sequenced material: CD45RA- memory CD4+ T cells from PBMCs. The source of these receptors is a human donor with narcolepsy.

Note on this clone: The identical CDR3 is also encoded by other nucleotide sequences in the sample. The DNA of the CDR3 is TGTGCCAGCAGCCCGCGGGGGCCAGATACGCAGTATTTT. Protein: CASSPRGPDTQYF. The chain recombines TRBV7-9 with TRBJ2-3, with D possibly being TRBD2 (7 bases). This CDR3 region has 13 residues. The germline CDR1 and CDR2 sequences are SEHNR and FQNEAQ (reference sequence). V was cut by 5 bases and J by 4 bases, with 10 bases left in between. The whole variable domain, remainder taken from reference TRBV7-9 and TRBJ2-3, is DTGVSQNPRHKITKRGQNVTFRCDPISEHNRLYWYRQTLGQGPEFLTYFQNEAQLEKSRLLSDRFSAERPKGSFSTLEIQRTEQGDSAMYLCASSPRGPDTQYFGPGTRLTVL.

The J gene is TRBJ1-1, the V gene TRBV28; D is uncertain. The CDR3 is 13 residues long. The V end was cut by 6 bases, the J end by 0 bases, with 8 bases between. CDR1 and CDR2 from the germline V gene are MDHEN and SYDVKM. Written as DNA, the CDR3 is TGTGCCAGCAGCCGTAGGATGAACACTGAAGCTTTCTTT. Protein product: CASSRRMNTEAFF.

The rearrangement links TRBV6-1 to TRBJ1-2; the match to TRBD1 covers 10 bases. CDR1 and CDR2 (germline): MNHNS, SASEGT. The ends lost 6 bases at V and 7 bases at J; junction bases unmatched: 5. This CDR3 comprises 13 residues. CDR3 in amino acids: CASRDRTGGGYTF. The DNA of the CDR3 is TGTGCCAGCAGAGACCGGACAGGGGGTGGCTACACCTTC.

This clone occurred a few times. The chain couples TRBV27 to TRBJ1-5; D unclear. This CDR3 contains 13 residues. Germline CDR1 MNHEY, CDR2 SMNVEV (reference sequence). V lost 0 bases to trimming and J lost 6 bases, with 6 bases between them. The CDR3, as DNA: TGTGCCAGCAGTTTATCGTGGGTTCAGCCCCAGCATTTT. Its protein product is CASSLSWVQPQHF.

The V call is TRBV28, the J call TRBJ2-1; 10 bases are shared with TRBD1. CDR3 length equals 14 residues. Germline CDR1 MDHEN, CDR2 SYDVKM. Trimming at V came to 5 bases and at J to 10 bases, leaving 8 bases not matched to a gene. The CDR3 is CASSGPGQGTEQFF. The DNA of the CDR3 is TGTGCCAGCAGTGGGCCGGGACAGGGGACGGAGCAGTTCTTC.

The rearrangement joins TRBV5-1 to TRBJ2-2, with 7 nucleotides matching TRBD1. The CDR3 is 13 residues long. The ends lost 4 bases at V and 4 bases at J; junction bases unmatched: 1. Looked up from germline, CDR1 is SGHRS and CDR2 is YFSETQ. In nucleotides, the CDR3 is TGCGCCAGCAGCCGACAGGGCACCGGGGAGCTGTTTTTT. Its protein product is CASSRQGTGELFF.